This record looks at one T cell receptor beta chain sequence and its context. This entry belongs to a study of Ad26.COV2.S vaccination and SARS-CoV-2 variants. Study information: Enrolled in COV1001, the donor was in the Ad26.COV2.S trial arm, which received the vaccine. Intramuscularly, Ad26.COV2.S was given either once or twice, 56 days apart.

Repertoires were generated with immunoSEQ multiplex PCR, while TCRdb's copy carries only in-frame clones and drops some. The data show approximately 350,000 clones, 83% seen once. Treatment noted: around 19 received Ad26.COV2.S at low or high dose, single or two shots; 5 received placebo; per-sample allocation not given. Sample collection was performed on day 63 after the first vaccine or placebo injection. The material was peripheral blood, obtained in a trial of Ad26.COV2.S vaccine versus placebo. The clonotype was recovered from a person between 18 and 65 years old who received the Ad26.COV2.S COVID-19 vaccine or a placebo.

The CDR3 DNA reads TGTGCCAGTAGTATCGGCGGACCGGGGACCTACGAGCAGTACTTC. Protein sequence: CASSIGGPGTYEQYF. This rearrangement joins TRBV19 to TRBJ2-7, with TRBD2 as a possible D gene (5 bases). The germline V gene encodes CDR1 LNHDA and CDR2 SQIVND (reference sequence). This CDR3 spans 15 amino acids. Trimming left V 3 bases short and J 2 bases short, with 14 bases between.